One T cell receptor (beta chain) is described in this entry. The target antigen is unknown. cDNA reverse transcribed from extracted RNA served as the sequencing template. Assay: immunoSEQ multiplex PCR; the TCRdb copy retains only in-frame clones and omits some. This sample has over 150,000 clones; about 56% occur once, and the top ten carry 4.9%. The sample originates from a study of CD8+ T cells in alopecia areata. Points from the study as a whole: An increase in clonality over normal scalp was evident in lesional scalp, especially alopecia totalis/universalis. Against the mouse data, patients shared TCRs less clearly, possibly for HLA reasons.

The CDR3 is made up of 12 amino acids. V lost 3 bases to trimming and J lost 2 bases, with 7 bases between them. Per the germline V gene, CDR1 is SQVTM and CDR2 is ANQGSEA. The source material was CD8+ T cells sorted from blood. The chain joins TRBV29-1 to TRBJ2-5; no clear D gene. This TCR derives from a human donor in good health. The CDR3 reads CSVEALQETQYF. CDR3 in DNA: TGCAGCGTTGAGGCTCTTCAAGAGACCCAGTACTTC.